Below, 9 T cell receptor beta chains from the same sample are listed, as sequenced in a study of CD8+ T cells in alopecia areata. Treatment meaning: oral pan-JAK inhibitor, 5-10 mg twice daily. cDNA reverse transcribed from extracted RNA served as the sequencing template. The method was immunoSEQ multiplex PCR; TCRdb's version includes in-frame clones alone and lacks a portion of them. Seen here are 150,000 to 250,000 clones, roughly 60% observed once, and the top ten hold 5.5%. The material was CD4+ T cells sorted from blood, obtained at week 24, from a patient treated with tofacitinib. These receptors were collected from a human donor with alopecia areata.

This clone appeared a single time. This rearrangement joins TRBV13 to TRBJ1-1; D uncertain. The V end was cut by 5 bases, the J end by 4 bases, with 23 bases between. The CDR3 is 17 amino acids. Germline V lookup: CDR1 PRHDT, CDR2 FYEKMQ (reference sequence). The CDR3 reads CASSSLGLGSSGTEAFF. The CDR3 DNA is TGTGCCAGCAGCAGCCTCGGTTTGGGCAGCTCCGGCACTGAAGCTTTCTTT.

In its sample, this clone was seen a few times. This rearrangement joins TRBV7-2 to TRBJ2-2; 7 nucleotides align to TRBD1. The CDR3 consists of 15 residues. Germline V lookup: CDR1 SGHTA, CDR2 FQGNSA. J gave up 4 bases and V 5 bases, and 7 bases lay outside the gene matches. The CDR3 loop reads CASSQGQPSTGELFF. The CDR3 region has the DNA TGTGCCAGCAGCCAGGGACAGCCCAGCACCGGGGAGCTGTTTTTT.

This chain connects TRBV29-1 to TRBJ2-1; D is possibly TRBD1 (6 bases). Germline-derived CDR1 and CDR2 are SQVTM and ANQGSEA. The CDR3 sequence is 14 residues long. Trimming took 7 bases from V and 7 from J, leaving 20 bases between them. CDR3 nucleotide sequence: TGCAGCGGTAGCCTCGACAGGTCGCGGAATGAGCAGTTCTTC. Its translation is CSGSLDRSRNEQFF.

This chain uses TRBV9 with TRBJ2-1; the D gene is possibly TRBD1 (5 bases). CDR3 size: 14 residues. The germline V gene has CDR1 SGDLS and CDR2 YYNGEE. V was pared by 3 bases and J by 9 bases, with 16 bases between. The CDR3 region is CASSGTRIRGEQFF. The DNA for the CDR3 is TGTGCCAGCAGCGGTACTCGAATTAGGGGTGAGCAGTTCTTC.

This clone was observed a few times. V and J are TRBV5-1 and TRBJ2-7; D is possibly TRBD2 (6 bases). The CDR3 is 13 amino acids. The ends were cut back, 6 bases at V and 3 bases at J, with 13 bases in the middle. CDR1 and CDR2 from the germline V gene are SGHRS and YFSETQ. Here the CDR3 reads CASNEAGGYEQYF. DNA of the CDR3: TGCGCCAGCAACGAGGCCGGGGGCTACGAGCAGTACTTC.

In DNA form, the CDR3 reads TGTGCCACCAGCAGAGGTGGGGACGTCGTATTGAGCACTGAAGCTTTCTTT. As protein: CATSRGGDVVLSTEAFF. The rearrangement links TRBV15 to TRBJ1-1; possibly TRBD1 for D (5 bases). Germline V gene data show CDR1 as LNHNV and CDR2 as YYDKDF (reference sequence). The CDR3 contains 17 residues. V was clipped by 1 base and J by 4 bases, with 19 bases between them.

The chain joins TRBV5-1 to TRBJ2-5; TRBD2 matches 7 bases. With 8 bases clipped from V and 3 bases from J, the junction kept 7 bases outside the gene matches. Germline V CDR1 and CDR2: SGHRS, YFSETQ. The CDR3 extends over 13 amino acids. In nucleotides, the CDR3 is TGCGCCAGTAAGGGAGGGAGCAAAGAGACCCAGTACTTC. It codes for CASKGGSKETQYF.

The V gene is TRBV19, the J gene TRBJ1-2, with a weak D call TRBD1 (5 bases). V gave up 1 base and J gave up 4 bases, with 13 bases separating them. This CDR3 has 15 residues. Germline CDR1 and CDR2: LNHDA and SQIVND (reference sequence). CDR3 in DNA: TGTGCCAGTAGTATAGGGGGCGACGGTGGCTATGGCTACACCTTC. Its translation is CASSIGGDGGYGYTF.

This clone was detected only a few times. The rearrangement joins TRBV9 to TRBJ1-4, with unresolved D. Between the trimmed V and J ends, which lost 0 bases and 4 bases, there was a span of 10 bases. This CDR3 spans 15 amino acids. Germline CDR1 and CDR2: SGDLS and YYNGEE. The CDR3 spells CASSVAVGFNEKLFF. The CDR3 DNA sequence: TGTGCCAGCAGCGTAGCTGTCGGATTTAATGAAAAACTGTTTTTT.